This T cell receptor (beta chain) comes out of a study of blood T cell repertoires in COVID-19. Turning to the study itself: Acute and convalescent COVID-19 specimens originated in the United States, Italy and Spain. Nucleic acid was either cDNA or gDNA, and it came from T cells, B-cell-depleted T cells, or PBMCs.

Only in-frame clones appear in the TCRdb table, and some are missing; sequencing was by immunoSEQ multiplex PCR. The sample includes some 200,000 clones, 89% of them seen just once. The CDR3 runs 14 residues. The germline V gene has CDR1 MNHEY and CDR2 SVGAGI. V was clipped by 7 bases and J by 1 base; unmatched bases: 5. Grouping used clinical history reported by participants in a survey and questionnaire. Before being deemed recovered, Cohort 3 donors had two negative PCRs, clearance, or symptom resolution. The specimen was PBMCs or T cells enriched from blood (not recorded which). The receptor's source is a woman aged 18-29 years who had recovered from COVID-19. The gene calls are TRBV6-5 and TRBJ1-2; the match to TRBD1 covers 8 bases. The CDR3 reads CASKGQGDNYGYTF. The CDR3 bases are TGTGCCAGCAAAGGACAGGGCGATAACTATGGCTACACCTTC.